These T cell receptor beta chains were read from a single sample in a study of blood T cells in healthy people across ages. From the 5' RACE reads, TCRdb called clonotypes with MiXCR, one entry per CDR3 protein. The sample consists of over a million distinct CDR3 sequences, 42% of them appearing once. Sequenced sample: blood. All receptors come from a woman aged 18-35 years in good health. CDR3s include the opening cysteine and the closing phenylalanine or tryptophan. The order of the fields is V gene, D gene, clone size, J gene, CDR3 DNA, CDR3 protein. A D gene is named only where the DNA matches it firmly. Expanded clones are given a class, and other clones once, few, many or no size at all.

TRBV3-1,NA,NA,TRBJ1-1,TGTGCCAGCAGCCAATCCGCGTCAATGAACACTGAAGCTTTCTTT,CASSQSASMNTEAFF
TRBV7-9,NA,few,TRBJ2-7,TGTGCCAGCAGCTCAACCACCGGGGATTACGAGCAGTACTTC,CASSSTTGDYEQYF
TRBV2,TRBD2,once,TRBJ2-3,TGTGCCATCAGTGAAAAAAGGTCTAGCGGGGGGATCACAGATACGCAGTATTTT,CAISEKRSSGGITDTQYF
TRBV7-8,TRBD2,once,TRBJ2-7,TGTGCCAGCAGTCCCCAGACTAGCGGCTACGGGCAGTACTTC,CASSPQTSGYGQYF
TRBV18,NA,NA,TRBJ2-7,TGTGCCAGCTCACCTCCAGACTCGTCAGCGGAGGTTCCATACGAGCAGTACTTC,CASSPPDSSAEVPYEQYF
TRBV27,TRBD1,few,TRBJ1-6,TGTGCCAGCAGTTCCTACCGGGACAGCGGATTCGGTCTGCCCCTCCACTTT,CASSSYRDSGFGLPLHF
TRBV12-3/TRBV12-4,TRBD1,few,TRBJ2-5,TGTGCCAGCAGCGACAGGGGTTGGGAGACCCAGTACTTC,CASSDRGWETQYF
TRBV5-1,TRBD1,few,TRBJ2-7,TGCGCCAGCAGCTTGTTGCCCACAGGGGGTCGTTCCTACGAGCAGTACTTC,CASSLLPTGGRSYEQYF
TRBV3-1,TRBD1,NA,TRBJ1-6,TGTGCCAGCAGCGAAGGGACAGCTTCACCCCTCCACTTT,CASSEGTASPLHF
TRBV12-3/TRBV12-4,TRBD2,few,TRBJ2-3,TGTGCCAGCACCAGGGGAGCGGGAGGGAGCACAGATACGCAGTATTTT,CASTRGAGGSTDTQYF
TRBV5-1,TRBD1,NA,TRBJ2-7,TGCGCCAGCAGCAAAGCTACCGGGACAGACTCCTACGAGCAGTACTTC,CASSKATGTDSYEQYF
TRBV28,NA,few,TRBJ2-3,TGTGCCAGCAGCGGCCCCCGGAGAGGGGAGTATTTT,CASSGPRRGEYF
TRBV4-1,TRBD1,NA,TRBJ1-4,TGCGCCAGCAGCCATCAACAGGGGGTAAATGAAAAACTGTTTTTT,CASSHQQGVNEKLFF
TRBV3-1,NA,few,TRBJ1-2,TGTGCCAGCAGCGAAGCCTCGACAGCTAACTATGGCTACACCTTC,CASSEASTANYGYTF
TRBV20-1,NA,many,TRBJ2-1,TGCAGTGCTATACTAGCTGGCTACAATGAGCAGTTCTTC,CSAILAGYNEQFF
TRBV11-2,TRBD1,many,TRBJ2-7,TGTGCCAGCAGCTTAGGGTTACAGGGGGCCAACGAGCAGTACTTC,CASSLGLQGANEQYF
TRBV20-1,NA,once,TRBJ2-3,TGCAGTGCTCGCCCTCGGGACCCGGAGAGCACAGATACGCAGTATTTT,CSARPRDPESTDTQYF
TRBV7-9,NA,NA,TRBJ2-5,TGTGCCAGCAGCCTTAGCTCGCTGGGGCAAGAGACCCAGTACTTC,CASSLSSLGQETQYF
TRBV28,TRBD1,NA,TRBJ2-7,TGTGCCAGCAGTTTTAGCAGACAGGGCGGGCAGTACTTC,CASSFSRQGGQYF
TRBV6-1,TRBD1,NA,TRBJ2-1,TGTGCCAGCAGTGAGCGGCGAGACAGGGTTAATGAGCAGTTCTTC,CASSERRDRVNEQFF
TRBV7-2,NA,many,TRBJ1-5,TGTGCCAGCAGCTTTACGGGGTATCAGCCCCAGCATTTT,CASSFTGYQPQHF
TRBV12-3/TRBV12-4,NA,NA,TRBJ2-1,TGTGCCAGCAGGCGGGGACGCGATTACAATGAGCAGTTCTTC,CASRRGRDYNEQFF
TRBV6-1,NA,NA,TRBJ1-5,TGTGCCAGCAGTCCCGACCTGGGCCCCAATCAGCCCCAGCATTTT,CASSPDLGPNQPQHF
TRBV7-2,NA,few,TRBJ2-7,TGTGCCAGCAGCTCAAACCGCAATTACGAGCAGTACTTC,CASSSNRNYEQYF
TRBV4-2,NA,NA,TRBJ2-7,TGTGCCAGCAGCCAACGACAGGTCAGGGAGGACGAGCAGTACTTC,CASSQRQVREDEQYF
TRBV4-1,TRBD1,few,TRBJ1-4,TGCGCCAGCAGCCAAGCACCAAAAGGGACAGGCATTGCAACTAATGAAAAACTGTTTTTT,CASSQAPKGTGIATNEKLFF
TRBV11-3,TRBD2,NA,TRBJ2-1,TGTGCCAGCAGCTTAGGTGGGAGGGCCCACAATGAGCAGTTCTTC,CASSLGGRAHNEQFF
TRBV6-6,TRBD1,NA,TRBJ2-7,TGTGCCAGCAGTCCACAGGGGACAGGGAGGTACGAGCAGTACTTC,CASSPQGTGRYEQYF
TRBV6-4,TRBD1,few,TRBJ1-1,TGTGCCAGCGGGCGGACAGGGAGCACTGAAGCTTTCTTT,CASGRTGSTEAFF
TRBV5-1,NA,NA,TRBJ1-1,TGCGCCAGCAGCTGGAGAGCAGTGAACACTGAAGCTTTCTTT,CASSWRAVNTEAFF
TRBV28,TRBD2,NA,TRBJ2-4,TGTGCCGGCAGACCGGGAGGACCCAAAAACATTCAGTACTTC,CAGRPGGPKNIQYF